A selection of T cell receptor beta chains follows, all from one sample in a study of T cell repertoires in cytomegalovirus infection. These receptors have no identified antigens. TCRdb analysed the reads with MiXCR anew, one entry per CDR3 protein. The sample has some 480,000 distinct CDR3 sequences, roughly a third seen once. Sequenced material: cultured PBMCs, taken from culture after CMV antigen stimulation. These receptor sequences come from a human donor in good health (CMV status not recorded). Some clones in this sample may be carry-over from other donors' samples. CDR3s include the opening cysteine and the closing phenylalanine or tryptophan. D genes are given only for firm matches. The size entry is marked missing in some rows and otherwise reads once, few, many or a size class.

D,J,size,V,DNA,CDR3
-,TRBJ2-1,-,TRBV19,TGTGCCAGTAGGCGGGACGGGTACAATGAGCAGTTCTTC,CASRRDGYNEQFF
TRBD2,TRBJ2-3,few,TRBV12-3/TRBV12-4,TGTGCCAGCAGTTTAGAGGGACTAGCGGCCCGGTATTTT,CASSLEGLAARYF
TRBD1,TRBJ2-2,-,TRBV6-5,TGTGCCAGCAGTTACTTTTTTTACTTGGACAGGGGAGGCACCGGGGAGCTGTTTTTT,CASSYFFYLDRGGTGELFF
-,TRBJ2-1,few,TRBV12-3/TRBV12-4,TGTGCCAGCAGTTCTACGGGTCGCTCCTACAATGAGCAGTTCTTC,CASSSTGRSYNEQFF
-,TRBJ1-1,-,TRBV7-1,TGTGCCAGCATTTCGTCCGGGGCCGCCACTGAAGCTTTCTTT,CASISSGAATEAFF
-,TRBJ1-1,-,TRBV29-1,TGCAGCGCTGCAATTCGGGGGGCTAACGCTGAAGCTTTCTTT,CSAAIRGANAEAFF
TRBD1,TRBJ1-6,few,TRBV7-8,TGTGCCAGCAGACCGACCTTGGGACAGGGGGCGCGCAAAGGCTCACCCCTCCACTTT,CASRPTLGQGARKGSPLHF
TRBD2,TRBJ2-3,many,TRBV7-9,TGTGCCAGCAGCCCGCTGACTAGCGTGGATACGCAGTATTTT,CASSPLTSVDTQYF
-,TRBJ2-1,-,TRBV7-8,TGTGCCAGCAGCTTTTTGGTGGGGGTTAACAATGAGCAGTTCTTC,CASSFLVGVNNEQFF
-,TRBJ1-1,-,TRBV20-1,TGCAGTGCTTCGGGCGGACAGATGAACACTGAAGCTTTCTTT,CSASGGQMNTEAFF
-,TRBJ2-6,few,TRBV2,TGTGCCAGCAAGACCCTCCCGAGGCCCTCTGGGGCCAACGTCCTGACTTTC,CASKTLPRPSGANVLTF
TRBD1,TRBJ2-7,few,TRBV2,TGTGCCAGCAGTTCGACAGGGGTCCCCTACGAGCAGTACTTC,CASSSTGVPYEQYF
-,TRBJ2-3,many,TRBV6-1,TGTGCCAGCAAAGCGGGTGGCACAGATACGCAGTATTTT,CASKAGGTDTQYF
TRBD2,TRBJ2-3,-,TRBV27,TGTGCCAGCAGTCTCAGGTCAGCGGGAGTCACAGATACGCAGTATTTT,CASSLRSAGVTDTQYF
-,TRBJ1-2,-,TRBV18,TGTGCCAGCTCACCAGCGGCAGGGTATGGCTACACCTTC,CASSPAAGYGYTF
TRBD1,TRBJ1-2,-,TRBV28,TGTGCCAGCAGTGCCCCCGGGACAGGGAGTGACTATGGCTACACCTTC,CASSAPGTGSDYGYTF
TRBD2,TRBJ2-2,-,TRBV6-2/TRBV6-3,TGTGCCAGCAGTTTGACCATGACTAGCGGGAACACCGGGGAGCTGTTTTTT,CASSLTMTSGNTGELFF
TRBD2,TRBJ2-1,many,TRBV7-2,TGTGCCAGCAGCTTAGTTGGGACTAGCGGGAAGGGTGAGCAGTTCTTC,CASSLVGTSGKGEQFF
-,TRBJ2-6,many,TRBV7-2,TGTGCCAGCAGCTTAGTTAAGGGGGCTGGGGCCAACGTCCTGACTTTC,CASSLVKGAGANVLTF
TRBD1,TRBJ1-2,many,TRBV7-2,TGTGCCAGCAGCTTAGGGGTACAGGGGAACTATGGCTACACCTTC,CASSLGVQGNYGYTF
-,TRBJ1-1,-,TRBV6-6,TGTGCCAGCAGCCCTAGTCTGATCGGAGGGGCACGGAGGACTGAAGCTTTCTTT,CASSPSLIGGARRTEAFF
-,TRBJ2-5,-,TRBV12-5,TGTGCTAGTGGTTTGGTACAGGCGGGCCAAGAGACCCAGTACTTC,CASGLVQAGQETQYF
TRBD2,TRBJ2-3,few,TRBV12-3/TRBV12-4,TGTGCCAGCAGTTTGTTAACTAGCGGATACACAGATACGCAGTATTTT,CASSLLTSGYTDTQYF
TRBD2,TRBJ2-1,many,TRBV7-2,TGTGCCAGCAGCTTAGGACTAGCGCTGGCCACAATCGAGCAGTTCTTC,CASSLGLALATIEQFF
-,TRBJ1-5,once,TRBV6-6,TGTGCCAGCAGTGTCATATCATATAGCAATCAGCCCCAGCATTTT,CASSVISYSNQPQHF
-,TRBJ1-2,once,TRBV27,TGTGCCAGCAGTCCCACCATGGGAGGTTACGGCTACACCTTC,CASSPTMGGYGYTF
TRBD2,TRBJ2-1,-,TRBV7-9,TGTGCCAGCAGCCCCCTCGGGGGGATTAGCTCCTACAATGAGCAGTTCTTC,CASSPLGGISSYNEQFF
-,TRBJ2-1,many,TRBV7-2,TGTGCCAGCAGCACGCGGGTGACAGATTACAATGAGCAGTTCTTC,CASSTRVTDYNEQFF
-,TRBJ2-5,-,TRBV27,TGTGCCAGCAGGCCGGGGTTCGGAGAGACCCAGTACTTC,CASRPGFGETQYF
TRBD1,TRBJ2-7,-,TRBV20-1,TGCAGTGCATCCCGGGACAGGGTCGAGGAGCAGTACTTC,CSASRDRVEEQYF
-,TRBJ1-6,few,TRBV6-6,TGTGCCAGCAGTTACTCGACAGAGAGCTCCTATAATTCACCCCTCCACTTT,CASSYSTESSYNSPLHF
-,TRBJ2-1,-,TRBV12-3/TRBV12-4,TGTGCCAGCAGTATCGGGGACCGACTCTCTGGTTCCTACAATGAGCAGTTCTTC,CASSIGDRLSGSYNEQFF
-,TRBJ2-3,-,TRBV7-2,TGTGCCAGCAGCCTACGCCAGGGGGGTAGCACAGATACGCAGTATTTT,CASSLRQGGSTDTQYF
-,TRBJ1-2,once,TRBV4-3,TGCGCCAGCAGCCAAGAAGCCACCGGAGCGACAGGCTCCGTTGCAGGCTACACCTTC,CASSQEATGATGSVAGYTF
-,TRBJ1-3,-,TRBV7-2,TGTGCCAGCAGCTTAGAGGCTAGATCTGGAAACACCATATATTTT,CASSLEARSGNTIYF
-,TRBJ2-2,-,TRBV6-1,TGTGCCAGCAGTGAGCACAGGTCTGGACCCGGGGAGCTGTTTTTT,CASSEHRSGPGELFF
-,TRBJ2-5,-,TRBV9,TGTGCCAGCAGCGAATTTGACAAGACGATAACCCAAGAGACCCAGTACTTC,CASSEFDKTITQETQYF
-,TRBJ1-1,many,TRBV7-2,TGTGCCAGCAGCCCTTGGGGGGGGCAGACTGAAGCTTTCTTT,CASSPWGGQTEAFF